The T cell receptor (beta chain) described here comes from a study of control samples from healthy donors and cancer patients. Only in-frame clones appear in the TCRdb table, and some are missing; sequencing was by immunoSEQ multiplex PCR. The profile shows roughly 40,000 clones, roughly nine tenths of them singletons. The sequence came from a woman aged 45-65 years in good health. The specimen sequenced was blood.

In nucleotides, the CDR3 is TGTGCCAGCACCTACCTGGACAGGTCGGGAGAGCAGTACTTC. This encodes CASTYLDRSGEQYF. The genes are TRBV5-6 and TRBJ2-7; TRBD1 aligns across 7 bases. Germline loops: CDR1 SGHDT, CDR2 YYEEEE. The CDR3 extends over 14 amino acids. V lost 6 bases to trimming and J lost 7 bases; unmatched junction nucleotides: 13. The complete variable domain, with remaining parts taken from reference TRBV5-6 and TRBJ2-7, reads DAGVTQSPTHLIKTRGQQVTLRCSPKSGHDTVSWYQQALGQGPQFIFQYYEEEERQRGNFPDRFSGHQFPNYSSELNVNALLLGDSALYLCASTYLDRSGEQYFGPGTRLTVT.